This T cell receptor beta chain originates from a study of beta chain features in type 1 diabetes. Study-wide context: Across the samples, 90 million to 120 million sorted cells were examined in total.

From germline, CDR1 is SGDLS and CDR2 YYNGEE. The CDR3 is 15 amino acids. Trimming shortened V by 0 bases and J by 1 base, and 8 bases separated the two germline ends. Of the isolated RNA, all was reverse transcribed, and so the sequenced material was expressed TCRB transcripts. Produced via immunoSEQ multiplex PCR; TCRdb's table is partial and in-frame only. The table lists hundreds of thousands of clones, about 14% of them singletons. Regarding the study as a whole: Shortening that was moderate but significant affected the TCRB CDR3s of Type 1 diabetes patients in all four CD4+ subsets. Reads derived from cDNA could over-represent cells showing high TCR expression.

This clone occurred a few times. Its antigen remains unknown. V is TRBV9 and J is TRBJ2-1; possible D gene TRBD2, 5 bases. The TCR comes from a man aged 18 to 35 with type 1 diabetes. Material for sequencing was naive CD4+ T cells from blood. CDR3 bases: TGTGCCAGCAGCGTAGCCGGGGAGTCCTACAATGAGCAGTTCTTC. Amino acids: CASSVAGESYNEQFF.